The 18 T cell receptor beta chains below come from one sample, sequenced in a study of blood T cell repertoires in COVID-19 (TCRdb year 2020). The library was built by means of the immunoSEQ multiplex PCR assay. Sourced from immuneACCESS, this table was stored by TCRdb with only in-frame sequences that have V and J called. A share of the clones is absent; for the studies checked, an unresolved V gene accounts for under half, and the remainder has no known explanation. Recorded for this sample are approximately 200,000 clones; 80% to 90% of them occurred a single time. The top ten hold more than 4% of the sample. The sample was PBMCs or T cells enriched from blood (not recorded which). The receptors were gathered from a woman aged 25 to 45 who had been exposed to COVID-19.

The genes are TRBV29-1 and TRBJ1-1, with a tentative D call TRBD1 (5 bases). This CDR3 region has 12 residues. Germline V gene data show CDR1 as SQVTM and CDR2 as ANQGSEA. CDR3 DNA sequence: TGCAGTGGGGCGGAGAGGAACACTGAAGCTTTCTTT. This gives the protein CSGAERNTEAFF.

The chain recombines TRBV27 with TRBJ2-5; TRBD2 is a possible D gene (5 bases). The V end lost 4 bases, the J end lost 5 bases, and 11 bases lay between the germline ends. This CDR3 has 13 amino acids. CDR1 MNHEY and CDR2 SMNVEV come from the germline V gene (reference sequence). The CDR3 spells CASSSAGGETQYF. The CDR3 nucleotides read TGTGCCAGCAGTTCGGCGGGTGGGGAGACCCAGTACTTC.

The chain couples TRBV7-9 to TRBJ2-2; a possible D gene is TRBD1 (5 bases). Germline CDR1 and CDR2: SEHNR and FQNEAQ (reference sequence). V was cut by 2 bases and J by 5 bases, with 12 bases left in between. The CDR3 is 15 residues long. CDR3 region: CASSLQGAGTGELFF. The CDR3 nucleotides are TGTGCCAGCAGCTTACAAGGGGCTGGGACCGGGGAGCTGTTTTTT.

This sequence joins TRBV27 and TRBJ1-5; 7 bases are shared with TRBD1. Trimming at V came to 5 bases and at J to 7 bases, leaving 5 bases not matched to a gene. Germline CDR1 MNHEY, CDR2 SMNVEV (reference sequence). This CDR3 contains 13 residues. The chain's CDR3 is CASSRQGWQPQHF. In DNA, the CDR3 is TGTGCCAGCAGTCGACAGGGCTGGCAGCCCCAGCATTTT.

This clone was recorded once. The chain combines TRBV15 with TRBJ1-1; no definite D call. This CDR3 region has 15 residues. V was trimmed by 3 bases and J by 0 bases, leaving 11 bases between them. Germline loops: CDR1 LNHNV, CDR2 YYDKDF (reference sequence). CDR3 sequence: CATSSDEVMNTEAFF. The CDR3 nucleotides are TGTGCCACCAGCAGTGATGAGGTTATGAACACTGAAGCTTTCTTT.

This chain joins TRBV6-5 and TRBJ1-4; TRBD1 matches at 12 bases. V shed 2 bases and J 6 bases; nucleotides not matched to a gene: 4. The CDR3 is 16 amino acids. Per the germline V gene, CDR1 is MNHEY and CDR2 is SVGAGI. CDR3 nucleotide sequence: TGTGCCAGCAGTTACCTAGGGACAGGGGGCGATGAAAAACTGTTTTTT. It yields the protein CASSYLGTGGDEKLFF.

The J gene is TRBJ1-5, the V gene TRBV15; D remains ambiguous. The germline V gene has CDR1 LNHNV and CDR2 YYDKDF (reference sequence). Deletions cut 6 bases from V and 1 base from J, with 10 bases between. The CDR3 is 14 residues long. DNA for the CDR3: TGTGCCACCAGATTAGGGAGAAGCAATCAGCCCCAGCATTTT. Its translation is CATRLGRSNQPQHF. The variable domain in full, with the rest retrieved from reference TRBV15 and TRBJ1-5, is DAMVIQNPRYQVTQFGKPVTLSCSQTLNHNVMYWYQQKSSQAPKLLFHYYDKDFNNEADTPDNFQSRRPNTSFCFLDIRSPGLGDTAMYLCATRLGRSNQPQHFGDGTRLSIL.

This chain links TRBV5-1 with TRBJ2-3; TRBD1 might be the D (6 bases). The germline V gene has CDR1 SGHRS and CDR2 YFSETQ. With 0 bases removed from V and 4 bases from J, the gap between germline ends came to 15 bases. This CDR3 has 16 amino acids. The CDR3 DNA reads TGCGCCAGCAGCTTGGTGCAGGGGCGATGGGCAGATACGCAGTATTTT. Translation gives CASSLVQGRWADTQYF.

This chain uses TRBV30 with TRBJ1-2, with TRBD1 identical over 8 bases. Trimming at V came to 0 bases and at J to 5 bases, leaving 8 bases not matched to a gene. Germline V CDR1 and CDR2: GTSNPN, SVGIG (reference sequence). The CDR3 length is 15 residues. The CDR3 here is CAWSVPDREDYGYTF. In DNA, the CDR3 is TGTGCCTGGAGTGTACCGGACAGGGAAGATTATGGCTACACCTTC.

This chain joins TRBV28 and TRBJ2-7; 8 bases match TRBD1. Germline CDR1 and CDR2: MDHEN and SYDVKM. The CDR3 loop spans 15 amino acids. The junction had 11 bases not matched to a gene; V was cut back by 3 bases and J by 7 bases. CDR3 nucleotide sequence: TGTGCCAGCAGTTTTCCCCAGGGGGCGCTCCGGGAGCAGTACTTC. Protein sequence: CASSFPQGALREQYF.

The gene calls are TRBV10-3 and TRBJ2-7; 9 nucleotides agree with TRBD1. The CDR3 is made up of 13 amino acids. V was clipped by 11 bases and J by 3 bases; unmatched bases: 8. Germline CDR1 ENHRY, CDR2 SYGVKD. Here the CDR3 reads CAAGGTGNYEQYF. The CDR3 region has the DNA TGTGCCGCCGGTGGGACAGGGAACTACGAGCAGTACTTC.

V gene TRBV5-1 combines with J gene TRBJ2-6; unclear D gene. The germline CDR1 and CDR2 sequences are SGHRS and YFSETQ. The CDR3 is 15 residues long. V shed 0 bases and J shed 5 bases, with 9 bases lying between them. CDR3 coding DNA: TGCGCCAGCAGCTTGGCCAGACTTCGGGCCAACGTCCTGACTTTC. Translated: CASSLARLRANVLTF.

This sequence joins TRBV5-1 and TRBJ2-1; 7 positions agree with TRBD1. Germline-derived CDR1 and CDR2 are SGHRS and YFSETQ. This CDR3 is 13 amino acids long. V trimming: 7 bases; J trimming: 7 bases; junction bases outside the gene matches: 8. The CDR3: CASQRQGENEQFF. In DNA form, the CDR3 reads TGCGCCAGCCAAAGGCAGGGGGAAAATGAGCAGTTCTTC.

The CDR3: CASTLGATGYEQYF. As DNA, the CDR3 is TGCGCCAGCACCCTGGGAGCCACTGGCTACGAGCAGTACTTC. The rearrangement links TRBV5-1 to TRBJ2-7; D possibly corresponds to TRBD2 (5 bases). The CDR3 is made up of 14 amino acids. Trimming pared 6 bases from V and 3 bases from J, leaving 16 bases between. Per germline, CDR1 SGHRS and CDR2 YFSETQ.

The rearrangement joins TRBV9 to TRBJ2-1, with 7 bases fitting TRBD1. Per germline, CDR1 SGDLS and CDR2 YYNGEE. The trim removed 2 bases at V and 2 bases at J, leaving 4 bases unmatched. The CDR3 extends over 15 amino acids. CDR3 in DNA: TGTGCCAGCAGCGTCCGGGACAGAGCCTACAATGAGCAGTTCTTC. Its protein is CASSVRDRAYNEQFF.

The V gene is TRBV21-1, the J gene TRBJ1-2; TRBD1 was called by the table and not checked on the DNA. TRBV21-1 counts as a pseudogene. The CDR3 is 18 amino acids. The CDR3 region has the DNA TGTGCCAGCAGCAAAGCGCGGGACAGGGGTCCCCCCCTCTATGGCTACACCTTC. It specifies CASSKARDRGPPLYGYTF.

The V gene is TRBV10-2, the J gene TRBJ1-1; 7 bases are shared with TRBD1. V lost 6 bases and J lost 1; bases outside the gene matches: 11. CDR1 is WSHSY and CDR2 is SAAADI in the germline V gene. This CDR3 comprises 16 residues. This CDR3 is CASSVPRQGTNTEAFF. The CDR3 DNA sequence: TGCGCCAGCAGCGTACCCCGACAGGGAACGAACACTGAAGCTTTCTTT.

This clone was observed a few times. This chain uses TRBV7-8 with TRBJ1-6; possibly TRBD1 for D (6 bases). With 5 bases removed from V and 14 bases from J, the gap between germline ends came to 13 bases. The CDR3 is 12 amino acids. Germline assignment: CDR1 SGHVS and CDR2 FQNEAQ. The CDR3 sequence: CASSPRKGALHF. The DNA for the CDR3 is TGTGCCAGCAGCCCAAGAAAGGGGGCCCTCCACTTT. The full variable domain, with the rest looked up from reference TRBV7-8 and TRBJ1-6, is GAGVSQSPRYKVAKRGQDVALRCDPISGHVSLFWYQQALGQGPEFLTYFQNEAQLDKSGLPSDRFFAERPEGSVSTLKIQRTQQEDSAVYLCASSPRKGALHFGNGTRLTVT.